These T cell receptor beta chains were read from a single sample in a study of blood T cell repertoires in COVID-19. Profiling relied on immunoSEQ multiplex PCR, and the TCRdb table lists in-frame clones only, not all of them. This sample has 250,000 to 300,000 clones, with 85% found just once. The specimen was peripheral blood. The receptors were sampled from a man aged 50-60 years with active or convalescent COVID-19. CDR3s include the opening cysteine and the closing phenylalanine or tryptophan. D genes are given only for firm matches. Only part of the rows carry a size: once, few, many, or a class if the clone is expanded.

>TRBV24-1|TRBJ2-5|TRBD1|few
CATSDRQGRETQYF
TGTGCCACCAGTGATCGACAGGGGCGGGAGACCCAGTACTTC
>TRBV15|TRBJ1-2|.|.
CATSRGSANYGYTF
TGTGCCACCAGCAGAGGATCGGCTAACTATGGCTACACCTTC
>TRBV29-1|TRBJ2-7|TRBD1|.
CSLVRQGDHRSYEQYF
TGCAGCCTAGTAAGACAGGGGGACCACCGCTCCTACGAGCAGTACTTC
>TRBV12-3/TRBV12-4|TRBJ2-1|.|.
CASSLDRVNEQFF
TGTGCCAGCAGCTTGGACAGAGTTAATGAGCAGTTCTTC
>TRBV2|TRBJ2-7|TRBD1|.
CASSPGDRGREQYF
TGTGCCAGCAGCCCGGGGGACAGGGGGCGGGAGCAGTACTTC
>TRBV7-3|TRBJ2-1|TRBD2|.
CASSLLAGGPSEQFF
TGTGCCAGCAGCTTGCTCGCGGGAGGGCCTTCCGAGCAGTTCTTC
>TRBV4-2|TRBJ2-7|.|.
CASSPSGSEQYF
TGTGCCAGCAGCCCCTCCGGGTCCGAGCAGTACTTC
>TRBV29-1|TRBJ1-1|.|.
CSVRTDMNTEAFF
TGCAGCGTAAGGACAGATATGAACACTGAAGCTTTCTTT
>TRBV18|TRBJ2-2|TRBD1|.
CASSSSRDRNTGELFF
TGTGCCAGCTCATCGTCCCGGGACAGGAACACCGGGGAGCTGTTTTTT
>TRBV3-1/TRBV3-2|TRBJ1-1|TRBD1|once
CASSPNRYDRGRTFGTEAFF
TGTGCCAGCAGTCCAAATAGATATGACAGGGGCCGAACCTTTGGCACTGAAGCTTTCTTT
>TRBV28|TRBJ1-2|TRBD1|.
CASSPLSGTGKHGYTF
TGTGCCAGCAGTCCACTATCCGGGACAGGGAAACATGGCTACACCTTC
>TRBV5-1|TRBJ2-3|TRBD2|.
CASQLAGGRSTDTQYF
TGCGCCAGCCAACTGGCGGGCGGGAGAAGCACAGATACGCAGTATTTT
>TRBV7-6|TRBJ2-6|.|.
CASSPQVLSGANVLTF
TGTGCCAGCAGCCCACAGGTACTCTCTGGGGCCAACGTCCTGACTTTC
>TRBV24-1|TRBJ2-5|.|.
CATSDHRDNQETQYF
TGTGCCACCAGTGACCACCGGGACAACCAAGAGACCCAGTACTTC
>TRBV18|TRBJ2-6|.|once
CASSPGIGANVLTF
TGTGCCAGCTCCCCCGGTATAGGGGCCAACGTCCTGACTTTC
>TRBV9|TRBJ2-3|.|.
CASSFQGKMDTQYF
TGTGCCAGCAGCTTCCAGGGTAAGATGGATACGCAGTATTTT
>TRBV27|TRBJ2-7|TRBD1|.
CASSRRGQGSYEQYF
TGTGCCAGCAGCCGTCGGGGACAGGGGTCCTACGAGCAGTACTTC
>TRBV6-2/TRBV6-3|TRBJ1-2|TRBD1|once
CASSYSDRASANYGYTF
TGTGCCAGCAGTTACTCGGACAGGGCGTCAGCTAACTATGGCTACACCTTC
>TRBV28|TRBJ1-2|.|.
CASSGEVHYGYTF
TGTGCCAGCAGCGGGGAGGTCCACTATGGCTACACCTTC
>TRBV15|TRBJ1-6|TRBD1|.
CATSRGTGLNSPLHF
TGTGCCACCAGCAGAGGGACAGGGTTGAATTCACCCCTCCACTTT
>TRBV19|TRBJ2-3|.|.
CASSISPTGDTQYF
TGTGCCAGTAGTATTTCTCCGACGGGGGATACGCAGTATTTT
>TRBV7-8|TRBJ1-5|.|few
CASSLSLDGNQPQHF
TGTGCCAGCAGCTTGTCTCTAGACGGGAATCAGCCCCAGCATTTT
>TRBV30|TRBJ2-1|.|.
CAWSSRGEQFF
TGTGCCTGGAGTAGCAGGGGCGAGCAGTTCTTC
>TRBV19|TRBJ2-7|TRBD1|.
CASSVTGQGYEQYF
TGTGCCAGTAGTGTCACAGGACAGGGCTACGAGCAGTACTTC
>TRBV30|TRBJ2-7|TRBD2|.
CASSGRFSYEQYF
TGTGCCTCCAGCGGGAGGTTCTCCTACGAGCAGTACTTC
>TRBV13|TRBJ2-1|.|.
CASSLQGGHNEQFF
TGTGCCAGCAGCTTGCAGGGGGGACACAATGAGCAGTTCTTC
>TRBV2|TRBJ2-1|.|.
CASSDGPPPNEQFF
TGTGCCAGCAGTGATGGGCCACCTCCCAATGAGCAGTTCTTC
>TRBV12-1|TRBJ1-5|.|few
CASSFRLRIGANQPQHF
TGTGCCAGCAGTTTTAGACTGCGGATTGGGGCCAATCAGCCCCAGCATTTT
>TRBV5-1|TRBJ2-3|TRBD2|.
CASSLSSGGSDTQYF
TGCGCCAGCAGCTTATCGAGCGGGGGTTCAGATACGCAGTATTTT
>TRBV12-5|TRBJ1-1|.|.
CASGLADPTGILAFF
TGTGCTAGTGGTTTGGCCGATCCTACAGGGATTCTAGCTTTCTTT
>TRBV9|TRBJ2-3|TRBD2|.
CASSESGSGTDTQYF
TGTGCCAGCAGCGAGAGCGGGAGTGGTACAGATACGCAGTATTTT
>TRBV2|TRBJ1-2|TRBD1|once
CASTEGQANYGYGYTF
TGTGCCAGCACCGAGGGACAGGCAAACTACGGCTATGGCTACACCTTC
>TRBV7-2|TRBJ1-2|.|.
CASSLQRSGNYGYTF
TGTGCCAGCAGCTTGCAGCGCAGTGGGAACTATGGCTACACCTTC
>TRBV28|TRBJ1-2|.|.
CASSSYTRVNYGYTF
TGTGCCAGCAGTTCGTATACACGTGTTAACTATGGCTACACCTTC
>TRBV9|TRBJ2-3|TRBD2|.
CASSVGTSGSPIDTQYF
TGTGCCAGCAGCGTAGGTACTAGCGGGAGTCCCATAGATACGCAGTATTTT
>TRBV11-1|TRBJ1-1|.|.
CASSLVGNTREAFF
TGTGCCAGCAGCTTAGTCGGGAACACCCGTGAAGCTTTCTTT
>TRBV19|TRBJ2-1|TRBD1|.
CASSRGQGYNEQFF
TGTGCCAGTAGTAGGGGACAGGGATACAATGAGCAGTTCTTC
>TRBV18|TRBJ1-5|TRBD1|.
CASSLEQGGNQPQHF
TGTGCCAGCTCCCTGGAACAGGGGGGCAATCAGCCCCAGCATTTT
>TRBV9|TRBJ2-3|.|.
CASSVTRGITDTQYF
TGTGCCAGCAGCGTGACTAGAGGGATCACAGATACGCAGTATTTT
>TRBV5-6|TRBJ1-2|.|.
CASRRGGTNYGYTF
TGTGCCAGCAGAAGGGGGGGTACCAACTATGGCTACACCTTC
>TRBV24-1|TRBJ2-1|TRBD2|.
CATSDGGSGGEQFF
TGTGCCACCAGTGATGGCGGGAGCGGGGGGGAGCAGTTCTTC
>TRBV19|TRBJ2-7|.|.
CASSMGGLASYEQYF
TGTGCCAGTAGTATGGGGGGACTCGCCTCCTACGAGCAGTACTTC
>TRBV7-7|TRBJ2-7|.|few
CASSLFPSSHEQYF
TGTGCCAGCAGCTTATTCCCGTCTAGCCACGAGCAGTACTTC
>TRBV6-4|TRBJ1-3|.|.
CASSEDVPGGSGNTIYF
TGTGCCAGCAGTGAGGATGTTCCGGGTGGTTCTGGAAACACCATATATTTT
>TRBV3-1/TRBV3-2|TRBJ1-1|TRBD1|.
CASSQGTGNTEAFF
TGTGCCAGCAGTCAGGGGACAGGGAACACTGAAGCTTTCTTT
>TRBV9|TRBJ1-2|TRBD1|.
CASSKTGQGDGYTF
TGTGCCAGCAGTAAAACGGGACAGGGGGATGGCTACACCTTC
>TRBV19|TRBJ2-5|.|.
CATTPRGGVYQETQYF
TGTGCCACCACGCCCCGAGGGGGAGTGTACCAAGAGACCCAGTACTTC
>TRBV18|TRBJ2-3|.|.
CASSPQGGGTDTQYF
TGTGCCAGCTCGCCCCAAGGGGGGGGCACAGATACGCAGTATTTT
>TRBV7-9|TRBJ2-4|TRBD1|once
CASSPGQGVRDIQYF
TGTGCCAGCAGCCCGGGACAGGGGGTCAGAGACATTCAGTACTTC
>TRBV5-6|TRBJ2-7|.|.
CASSGDWAGYEQYF
TGTGCCAGCAGCGGTGACTGGGCGGGGTACGAGCAGTACTTC
>TRBV7-9|TRBJ2-7|.|.
CASSSRESRTYEQYF
TGTGCCAGCAGCTCCCGGGAGAGCAGGACCTACGAGCAGTACTTC
>TRBV3-1/TRBV3-2|TRBJ2-5|TRBD2|.
CASSLSGTSKTQYF
TGTGCCAGCAGCCTTTCCGGGACTAGTAAGACCCAGTACTTC
>TRBV13|TRBJ2-7|.|.
CASSQQGASYEQYF
TGTGCCAGCAGCCAGCAAGGGGCCTCCTACGAGCAGTACTTC
>TRBV19|TRBJ2-1|TRBD2|.
CASSISTSGSGWSGEQFF
TGTGCCAGTAGTATCTCCACTAGCGGGAGCGGGTGGAGCGGTGAGCAGTTCTTC
>TRBV29-1|TRBJ1-1|TRBD1|.
CSVGGQVGTEAFF
TGCAGCGTTGGTGGACAGGTTGGCACTGAAGCTTTCTTT
>TRBV6-5|TRBJ1-6|.|once
CASSPGWNSPLHF
TGTGCCAGCAGTCCAGGGTGGAATTCACCCCTCCACTTT
>TRBV19|TRBJ2-7|.|once
CASSSQGGRSYEQYF
TGTGCCAGTAGTAGCCAGGGGGGACGGAGCTACGAGCAGTACTTC
>TRBV9|TRBJ1-4|.|.
CASSAPPYEKLFF
TGTGCCAGCAGCGCCCCCCCGTATGAAAAACTGTTTTTT
>TRBV2|TRBJ2-5|TRBD2|.
CASSEGSSGRRVGTQYF
TGTGCCAGCAGTGAAGGGTCTAGCGGGAGGAGGGTAGGGACCCAGTACTTC